One and the same sample provided the 6 T cell receptor beta chains below, sequenced in a study of response to subunit inactivated influenza vaccine. TCRdb recomputed calls from the RT-PCR reads with MiXCR, one row per CDR3 protein. The data contain about 540,000 distinct CDR3 sequences, under 30% of them singletons. The sample was also linked to a second study, of T cells expressing NK-cell markers. As that study records: 5'RACE template switching built TCR beta cDNA with unique molecular identifiers.

The sequencing here drew on CD4+ T cells sorted from PBMCs, taken roughly 12 days after vaccination. The origin of the receptors is a man aged 45 to 65 who received an inactivated influenza vaccine.

The chain couples TRBV6-2 or TRBV6-3 to TRBJ2-1, with 8 bases fitting TRBD2. Germline V gives CDR1 MNHEY, CDR2 SVGEGT. The V and J ends lost 4 bases and 6 bases, in that order; junction bases with no gene match: 8. The CDR3 sequence is 15 residues long. The CDR3: CASSFPAGVGNEQFF. CDR3 sequence (DNA): TGTGCCAGCAGTTTCCCAGCGGGAGTGGGCAATGAGCAGTTCTTC.

This chain connects TRBV2 to TRBJ2-2; D gene uncertain. This CDR3 comprises 13 residues. Trimming pared 2 bases from V and 1 base from J, leaving 2 bases between. CDR1 SNHLY and CDR2 FYNNEI come from the germline V gene. CDR3 sequence reads: CASSEWNTGELFF. In DNA form, the CDR3 reads TGTGCCAGCAGTGAATGGAACACCGGGGAGCTGTTTTTT.

This clonotype was seen more than once but under ten times. The rearrangement links TRBV7-2 to TRBJ2-5; 10 nucleotides match TRBD2. Germline assignment: CDR1 SGHTA and CDR2 FQGNSA. This CDR3 has 15 residues. The V gene end was trimmed by 4 bases and the J gene end by 7 bases; junction bases not matched to a gene: 9. The CDR3 loop reads CASSSGLAGGGTQYF. CDR3 nucleotides: TGTGCCAGCAGCTCCGGCTTAGCGGGGGGTGGGACCCAGTACTTC.

The table lists this clonotype with many counts. This chain joins TRBV29-1 and TRBJ2-5, with 9 bases aligning to TRBD1. CDR1 is SQVTM and CDR2 is ANQGSEA in the germline V gene. V lost 7 bases, J lost 3 bases, and 6 bases stayed unmatched. This CDR3 is 13 amino acids long. CDR3 bases: TGCAGCGAGGGGGGGACAGGGAAAGAGACCCAGTACTTC. Translating it yields CSEGGTGKETQYF.

CDR3 in amino acids: CASSDYRGETDTQYF. CDR3 DNA sequence: TGTGCCAGCAGTGACTACCGGGGGGAAACAGATACGCAGTATTTT. The V gene is TRBV12-3 or TRBV12-4, the J gene TRBJ2-3; 7 nucleotides align to TRBD2. The J segment lost 3 bases and the V segment lost 5 bases, leaving 8 bases of the junction unmatched. CDR3 length equals 15 residues.

This clonotype has a handful of counts. This chain joins TRBV5-1 and TRBJ2-7, with 11 bases lining up with TRBD1. The CDR3 has 17 residues. V was pared by 5 bases and J by 0 bases, with 10 bases of the junction left unmatched. Germline CDR1 is SGHRS and CDR2 is YFSETQ. The CDR3 here is CASRPHPGQGDSYEQYF. The CDR3 nucleotides read TGCGCCAGCAGGCCCCACCCGGGACAGGGGGACTCCTACGAGCAGTACTTC. The complete variable domain, with remaining parts taken from reference TRBV5-1 and TRBJ2-7, reads KAGVTQTPRYLIKTRGQQVTLSCSPISGHRSVSWYQQTPGQGLQFLFEYFSETQRNKGNFPGRFSGRQFSNSRSEMNVSTLELGDSALYLCASRPHPGQGDSYEQYFGPGTRLTVT.